This record looks at one T cell receptor beta chain sequence and its context. This sample is drawn from a study of T cell changes during pregnancy in multiple sclerosis. Sequenced by immunoSEQ multiplex PCR; TCRdb stores in-frame clones only, minus some. In the table there are roughly 70,000 clones, approximately 92% of which are singletons. CDR1 and CDR2 from the germline V gene are MDHEN and SYDVKM. Trimming took off 4 bases at V and 4 bases at J, with 11 bases between the two ends. This CDR3 is 13 amino acids long. This clonotype originated in a female donor in good health, enrolled as a control in a pregnancy study. V and J are TRBV28 and TRBJ2-7; D possibly corresponds to TRBD1 (5 bases). The input for sequencing was peripheral blood, taken in the third trimester of pregnancy. The CDR3 region is CASSSADIYEQYF. DNA for the CDR3: TGTGCCAGCAGTTCCGCGGACATTTACGAGCAGTACTTC.